The clone carrying this T cell receptor (beta chain) was found a few times. This sample is drawn from a study of T cell repertoires in cytomegalovirus infection. Study in general: The public TCR beta signatures pointed to both CMV infection and matching HLA type.

TCRdb re-derived calls from the reads in MiXCR, one entry per CDR3 protein. The sample has 200,000 to 250,000 distinct CDR3 sequences; approximately 22% are singletons. The germline V and J ends were trimmed by 6 bases and 2 bases, with 10 bases remaining between them. This CDR3 is 13 amino acids long. Germline CDR1 and CDR2: MNHEY and SMNVEV (reference sequence). Sequenced sample: CD8+ T cells from PBMCs. This sequence was found in a human donor in good health (CMV status not recorded). Some clones in this sample may be carry-over from other donors' samples. The genes are TRBV27 and TRBJ1-2; tentatively, D is TRBD1 (5 bases). CDR3 sequence (DNA): TGTGCCAGCAGGTCGACAGAAAACTATGGCTACACCTTC. Translating it yields CASRSTENYGYTF.